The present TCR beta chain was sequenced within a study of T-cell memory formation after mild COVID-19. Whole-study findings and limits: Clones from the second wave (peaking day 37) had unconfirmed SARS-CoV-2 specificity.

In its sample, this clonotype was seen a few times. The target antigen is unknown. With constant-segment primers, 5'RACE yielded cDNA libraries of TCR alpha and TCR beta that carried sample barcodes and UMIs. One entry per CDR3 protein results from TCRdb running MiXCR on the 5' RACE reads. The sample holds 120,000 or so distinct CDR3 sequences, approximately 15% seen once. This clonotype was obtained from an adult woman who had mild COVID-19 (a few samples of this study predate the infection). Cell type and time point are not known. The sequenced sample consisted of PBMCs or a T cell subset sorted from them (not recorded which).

This chain's CDR3 is CASSLGQAEDTEAFF. Here the CDR3 DNA reads TGCGCCAGCAGCTTGGGACAGGCTGAGGACACTGAAGCTTTCTTT. V usage is TRBV5-1 and J usage is TRBJ1-1; perhaps TRBD1 as D (6 bases). CDR1 and CDR2 from the germline V gene are SGHRS and YFSETQ. The CDR3 runs 15 residues. Trimming removed 0 bases from V and 3 bases from J, with 12 bases in between.